The rows below give T cell receptor beta chains drawn from one sample of a study of cytomegalovirus exposure and HLA in healthy donors. Measured with immunoSEQ multiplex PCR; TCRdb has only the in-frame clones, and not every one. The sample consists of over 100,000 clones, approximately 80% of them appearing once. The specimen sequenced was PBMCs. These receptor sequences come from a woman younger than 30 in good health and CMV-seropositive. Each CDR3 is given with its conserved first and last residue. D genes are given only for firm matches. Size values are once, few and many counts, or a class for expanded clones, and some rows have none.

v_call	d_call	j_call	clone_size	cdr3_aa	cdr3_nt
TRBV7-8	NA	TRBJ2-6	NA	CASSPPGPGANVLTF	TGTGCCAGCAGCCCCCCAGGGCCTGGGGCCAACGTCCTGACTTTC
TRBV14	NA	TRBJ2-7	NA	CASSPTVSYEQYF	TGTGCCAGCAGCCCGACAGTGTCCTACGAGCAGTACTTC
TRBV27	TRBD2	TRBJ2-1	once	CASSPPPSGREQFF	TGTGCCAGCAGTCCCCCTCCTAGCGGGAGGGAGCAGTTCTTC
TRBV5-4	TRBD2	TRBJ2-1	NA	CASSLGLAYNEQFF	TGTGCCAGCAGCTTGGGACTAGCGTACAATGAGCAGTTCTTC
TRBV7-9	TRBD2	TRBJ2-3	NA	CASSRTKGLAGADTQYF	TGTGCCAGCAGCCGAACTAAGGGACTAGCGGGAGCAGATACGCAGTATTTT
TRBV27	NA	TRBJ2-6	NA	CASSQVYSGANVLTF	TGTGCCAGCAGTCAGGTTTACTCCGGGGCCAACGTCCTGACTTTC
TRBV13	TRBD2	TRBJ2-3	few	CASNKAGGTDTQYF	TGTGCCAGCAACAAAGCGGGAGGAACAGATACGCAGTATTTT
TRBV28	NA	TRBJ2-5	once	CASSPRGAKDQETQYF	TGTGCCAGCAGTCCTCGAGGAGCGAAGGACCAAGAGACCCAGTACTTC
TRBV6-1	NA	TRBJ1-5	NA	CASSDGGTIMRAQHF	TGTGCCAGCAGTGATGGAGGAACCATAATGCGGGCCCAGCATTTT
TRBV5-4	NA	TRBJ2-4	few	CASSLVNNAANNIQYF	TGTGCCAGCAGCTTGGTCAACAATGCGGCGAATAACATTCAGTACTTC
TRBV7-2	NA	TRBJ1-1	NA	CASSPTAMNTEAFF	TGTGCCAGCAGCCCTACAGCTATGAACACTGAAGCTTTCTTT
TRBV4-1	NA	TRBJ1-1	once	CASSRLRVEAEAFF	TGCGCCAGCAGCCGCCTCAGGGTAGAGGCTGAAGCTTTCTTT
TRBV30	TRBD2	TRBJ2-7	NA	CAWRRASGSNEQYF	TGTGCCTGGAGAAGGGCTAGCGGGAGTAACGAGCAGTACTTC
TRBV6-6	TRBD1	TRBJ1-1	NA	CAGGDRDFTSTEAFF	TGTGCCGGAGGGGACAGGGACTTTACCTCCACTGAAGCTTTCTTT
TRBV5-4	TRBD1	TRBJ2-5	NA	CASSQHPPTGGGETQYF	TGTGCCAGCAGCCAACACCCGCCGACAGGGGGCGGAGAGACCCAGTACTTC
TRBV2	TRBD1	TRBJ1-6	NA	CASRGQGNSPLHF	TGTGCCAGCAGAGGACAGGGAAATTCACCCCTCCACTTT
TRBV28	NA	TRBJ2-7	once	CATQSPDSLIPNPFYEQYF	TGTGCCACCCAGTCCCCGGACAGCTTAATTCCCAACCCCTTCTACGAGCAGTACTTC
TRBV27	NA	TRBJ2-1	NA	CASSLSGFNEQFF	TGTGCCAGCAGTTTATCGGGCTTCAATGAGCAGTTCTTC
TRBV28	NA	TRBJ1-2	NA	CASTLGGGYTF	TGTGCCAGCACCTTGGGGGGGGGCTACACCTTC
TRBV13	NA	TRBJ2-7	NA	CASSLGQGPYEQYF	TGTGCCAGCAGCTTAGGGCAGGGGCCCTACGAGCAGTACTTC
TRBV28	NA	TRBJ1-2	NA	CASSSGVAYGYTF	TGTGCCAGCAGTTCAGGGGTGGCCTATGGCTACACCTTC
TRBV18	NA	TRBJ1-1	NA	CASSPPDRGAFF	TGTGCCAGCTCACCACCGGACCGAGGGGCTTTCTTT
TRBV7-3	NA	TRBJ2-7	NA	CASSLTASYEQYF	TGTGCCAGCAGCTTAACGGCATCCTACGAGCAGTACTTC
TRBV5-1	TRBD2	TRBJ2-5	NA	CASSLILAEETQYF	TGCGCCAGCAGCTTGATACTAGCGGAAGAGACCCAGTACTTC
TRBV28	NA	TRBJ1-1	once	CASSLIRGMNTEAFF	TGTGCCAGCAGTTTAATAAGGGGAATGAACACTGAAGCTTTCTTT
TRBV11-1	TRBD2	TRBJ2-2	NA	CASSLGTSGGTGELFF	TGTGCCAGCAGCTTAGGGACTAGCGGAGGTACCGGGGAGCTGTTTTTT
TRBV9	NA	TRBJ2-7	once	CASSPQRASPFEQYF	TGTGCCAGCAGCCCCCAGAGGGCGAGTCCTTTCGAGCAGTACTTC
TRBV6-1	TRBD2	TRBJ2-1	NA	CASLSSGRGYNEQFF	TGTGCCAGCCTAAGTAGCGGGAGAGGCTACAATGAGCAGTTCTTC